Listed here is a single T cell receptor beta chain. Trimming pared 3 bases from V and 8 bases from J, leaving 15 bases between. This CDR3 region has 14 residues. Germline CDR1 and CDR2: SGDLS and YYNGEE. The source of the sample is a study of blood T cell repertoires in COVID-19. Looking at the study overall: Sites across the United States, Italy and Spain contributed samples from acute and convalescent COVID-19. Sources were T cells, B-cell-depleted T cells, or PBMCs; the material itself was cDNA or gDNA.

Per the study methods: How many nucleated cells were present was estimated from reference gene primer amplification. Method: immunoSEQ multiplex PCR; TCRdb's copy keeps in-frame clones and lacks some. The DNA was the basis for D and trimming; V, J and clone size are from that table. The profile covers roughly 56,000 clones, with approximately 84% appearing a single time and about 14% taken by the ten largest. The TCR originated in a human donor in a cohort sampled during active COVID-19. The chain joins TRBV9 to TRBJ2-1, with D perhaps matching TRBD2 (6 bases). The material sequenced was peripheral blood. The CDR3, as DNA: TGTGCCAGCAGCGCCACAGCGGGTGCGTATGAGCAGTTCTTC. It translates to CASSATAGAYEQFF.